This is a list of T cell receptor beta chains from one sample in a study of beta chain features in type 1 diabetes. The protocol was immunoSEQ multiplex PCR, while the TCRdb copy is restricted to in-frame clones and leaves out a portion. Here the sample spans 860,000 or so clones, under 20% being singletons. The sequenced sample consisted of naive CD4+ T cells from blood. These receptors all stem from a young woman in good health. CDR3s include the opening cysteine and the closing phenylalanine or tryptophan. A D gene is named only where the DNA matches it firmly. Clone size is stated in some rows and not others, as once, few, many or a class when expanded.

clone size,V gene,J gene,D gene,CDR3 protein,CDR3 DNA
NA,TRBV5-1,TRBJ2-5,NA,CASSLVFQETQYF,TGCGCCAGCAGCTTGGTTTTCCAAGAGACCCAGTACTTC
few,TRBV7-9,TRBJ1-2,TRBD1,CASSSETGNYGYTF,TGTGCCAGCAGCTCGGAGACAGGGAACTATGGCTACACCTTC
few,TRBV4-3,TRBJ2-3,NA,CASSKAGTEDTQYF,TGCGCCAGCAGCAAAGCGGGTACAGAAGATACGCAGTATTTT
few,TRBV10-3,TRBJ2-1,NA,CAISAGASGPSPYNEQFF,TGTGCCATCAGTGCGGGGGCTAGCGGACCGAGCCCCTACAATGAGCAGTTCTTC
NA,TRBV15,TRBJ2-1,TRBD2,CATSKGTISYNEQFF,TGTGCCACCAGCAAGGGGACTATCTCCTACAATGAGCAGTTCTTC
NA,TRBV2,TRBJ2-7,NA,CASSAASYEQYF,TGTGCCAGCAGCGCCGCTAGCTACGAGCAGTACTTC
few,TRBV5-1,TRBJ2-1,TRBD2,CASSLSGTNNEQFF,TGCGCCAGCAGCCTTAGCGGGACGAACAATGAGCAGTTCTTC
NA,TRBV7-8,TRBJ2-7,TRBD2,CASSLARSSGSRYEQYF,TGTGCCAGCAGCTTAGCAAGGTCTAGCGGGAGTAGATACGAGCAGTACTTC
NA,TRBV19,TRBJ2-5,TRBD2,CASSSLAGEETQYF,TGTGCCAGTAGTTCACTAGCGGGAGAAGAGACCCAGTACTTC
NA,TRBV6-6,TRBJ2-6,NA,CASSYLDSSGANVLTF,TGTGCCAGCAGTTACCTTGACAGCTCTGGGGCCAACGTCCTGACTTTC
NA,TRBV29-1,TRBJ2-7,NA,CSVATFQGDEQYF,TGCAGCGTAGCGACGTTTCAGGGTGACGAGCAGTACTTC
few,TRBV2,TRBJ2-5,TRBD1,CASSKRQGETQYF,TGTGCCAGCAGTAAAAGACAGGGTGAGACCCAGTACTTC
few,TRBV7-8,TRBJ2-7,NA,CASTFAGFGYEQYF,TGTGCCAGCACCTTTGCGGGCTTTGGCTACGAGCAGTACTTC
NA,TRBV27,TRBJ2-1,TRBD2,CASSFGIPGLANEQFF,TGTGCCAGCAGTTTTGGGATACCGGGACTAGCGAATGAGCAGTTCTTC
few,TRBV28,TRBJ2-7,NA,CASSPTWGRTASYEQYF,TGTGCCAGCAGTCCAACCTGGGGGAGGACAGCTTCCTACGAGCAGTACTTC
few,TRBV11-2,TRBJ1-1,NA,CASSFGMLGDTEAFF,TGTGCCAGCAGCTTCGGTATGCTGGGGGACACTGAAGCTTTCTTT
few,TRBV15,TRBJ1-4,TRBD1,CATSLGQGNEKLFF,TGTGCCACCAGCTTGGGACAGGGTAATGAAAAACTGTTTTTT